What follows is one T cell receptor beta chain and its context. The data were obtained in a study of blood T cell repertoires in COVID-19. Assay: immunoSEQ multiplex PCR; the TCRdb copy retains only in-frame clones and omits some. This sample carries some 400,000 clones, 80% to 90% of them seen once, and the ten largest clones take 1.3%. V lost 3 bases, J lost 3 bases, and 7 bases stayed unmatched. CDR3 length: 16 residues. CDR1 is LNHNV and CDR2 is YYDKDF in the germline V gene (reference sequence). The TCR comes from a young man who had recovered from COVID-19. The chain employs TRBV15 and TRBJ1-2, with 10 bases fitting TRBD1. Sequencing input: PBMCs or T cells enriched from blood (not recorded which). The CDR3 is CATSRLTGGDDYGYTF. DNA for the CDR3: TGTGCCACCAGCAGGTTGACAGGGGGCGATGACTATGGCTACACCTTC. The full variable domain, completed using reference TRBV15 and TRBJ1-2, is DAMVIQNPRYQVTQFGKPVTLSCSQTLNHNVMYWYQQKSSQAPKLLFHYYDKDFNNEADTPDNFQSRRPNTSFCFLDIRSPGLGDTAMYLCATSRLTGGDDYGYTFGSGTRLTVV.